This T cell receptor beta chain was identified during a study of blood T cell dynamics during melanoma immunotherapy. In the study overall: Patients with metastatic melanoma got pembrolizumab or nivolumab-ipilimumab as first-line care.

V was trimmed by 1 base and J by 5 bases, leaving 9 bases between them. Germline V gives CDR1 SGHVS, CDR2 FNYEAQ. The CDR3 extends over 13 amino acids. This sample's time point: week 3, after first cycle of checkpoint inhibitor. The data were produced by immunoSEQ multiplex PCR, yet TCRdb's version contains in-frame clones alone and is incomplete. The table lists 25,000 to 35,000 clones, over 80% of them singletons, with around 10% in the top ten. The chain couples TRBV7-6 to TRBJ2-7; no firm D call. This TCR was sampled from a human donor with melanoma. Sequences were derived from blood, sampled from a patient treated with checkpoint blockade. The CDR3 DNA follows: TGTGCCAGCAGCTTAGGCGTAGTAAACGAGCAGTACTTC. Its protein product is CASSLGVVNEQYF.